The 25 T cell receptor beta chains in this list originate from one sample, sequenced in a study of cytomegalovirus exposure and HLA in healthy donors. The PCR made use of 60 Vbeta and 13 Jbeta primers. Sequencing used immunoSEQ multiplex PCR; TCRdb keeps in-frame clones, though not all of them. The sample yields roughly 190,000 clones, roughly four fifths seen once. The sequenced sample consisted of PBMCs. These receptors were obtained from a woman aged 18-29 years in good health and CMV-seronegative.

The chain couples TRBV5-4 to TRBJ2-7; D gene uncertain. With 4 bases removed from V and 7 bases from J, the gap between germline ends came to 12 bases. The germline CDR1 and CDR2 sequences are SGHNT and YYREEE (reference sequence). The CDR3 loop spans 12 amino acids. The CDR3 nucleotides read TGTGCCAGCAGCGACTCCCGTGGGGAGCAGTACTTC. This codes for CASSDSRGEQYF.

This chain links TRBV28 with TRBJ1-1; TRBD1 matches 7 bases. Losses at the gene ends were 4 bases for V and 1 base for J; bases not matched to a gene: 9. The germline gives CDR1 MDHEN, CDR2 SYDVKM. The CDR3 length is 16 residues. CDR3 sequence reads: CASSSAFAGGNTEAFF. In DNA form, the CDR3 reads TGTGCCAGCAGTTCCGCGTTTGCAGGGGGGAACACTGAAGCTTTCTTT. The whole variable domain, filled in from reference TRBV28 and TRBJ1-1, reads DVKVTQSSRYLVKRTGEKVFLECVQDMDHENMFWYRQDPGLGLRLIYFSYDVKMKEKGDIPEGYSVSREKKERFSLILESASTNQTSMYLCASSSAFAGGNTEAFFGQGTRLTVV.

There are a few counts of this clone. The V call is TRBV7-9, the J call TRBJ2-1; D is unclear. Trimming removed 10 bases at V and 0 bases at J, with 19 bases between. Germline V gives CDR1 SEHNR, CDR2 FQNEAQ (reference sequence). The CDR3 is 16 amino acids. CDR3 protein: CATQEHARSSYNEQFF. For the CDR3, the DNA is TGTGCCACCCAGGAACACGCGCGAAGCTCCTACAATGAGCAGTTCTTC.

The J gene is TRBJ2-1, the V gene TRBV14; TRBD2 aligns across 8 bases. CDR1 and CDR2 (germline): SGHDN, FVKESK. This CDR3 contains 16 residues. After removal of 0 bases from V and 3 bases from J, the junction contained 4 bases not matched to a gene. CDR3 residues: CASSQDTLADYNEQFF. CDR3 in DNA: TGTGCCAGCAGCCAAGATACACTAGCGGACTACAATGAGCAGTTCTTC.

Only one count was recorded for this clone. J is TRBJ2-3 and V is TRBV14; 8 positions match TRBD1. The CDR3 is 16 residues long. J lost 0 bases, V lost 4 bases, and 6 bases had no gene match. Germline CDR1 is SGHDN and CDR2 is FVKESK. CDR3 protein: CASSPWTGTSTDTQYF. The CDR3 DNA reads as TGTGCCAGCAGCCCTTGGACAGGGACTAGCACAGATACGCAGTATTTT.

The genes are TRBV4-3 and TRBJ1-1; TRBD1 might be the D (6 bases). Trimming stripped 0 bases from V and 5 bases from J, with 19 bases between. Germline loops: CDR1 LGHNA, CDR2 YSLEER. CDR3 size: 17 residues. CDR3 sequence (DNA): TGCGCCAGCAGCCAAGATTTCCTCAGGGGCTCGGGGACTGAAGCTTTCTTT. Its protein product is CASSQDFLRGSGTEAFF.

The rearrangement joins TRBV5-1 to TRBJ2-1, with TRBD2 as a possible D gene (6 bases). The CDR3 contains 18 residues. V lost 1 base to trimming and J lost 6 bases, with 23 bases between them. Per germline, CDR1 SGHRS and CDR2 YFSETQ. The DNA of the CDR3 is TGCGCCAGCAGCTTGTGGGGACCGGGAGCCCCACCTTTCAATGAGCAGTTCTTC. Its protein is CASSLWGPGAPPFNEQFF.

The chain couples TRBV18 to TRBJ1-1, with 9 bases aligning to TRBD1. Germline CDR1 and CDR2: KGHSH and LQKENI. This CDR3 spans 14 amino acids. Trimming removed 6 bases from V and 5 bases from J; junction bases left unmatched: 7. CDR3 loop: CASSTDRGETEAFF. CDR3 DNA: TGTGCCAGCTCTACCGACAGGGGGGAGACTGAAGCTTTCTTT.

The J gene is TRBJ2-1, the V gene TRBV4-3; the D is unclear. This CDR3 comprises 15 residues. Trimming took 1 base from V and 0 from J, leaving 7 bases between them. Germline assignment: CDR1 LGHNA and CDR2 YSLEER. CDR3 in amino acids: CASSQARSSYNEQFF. The DNA for the CDR3 is TGCGCCAGCAGCCAAGCCAGAAGCTCCTACAATGAGCAGTTCTTC.

This chain joins TRBV10-1 and TRBJ2-3, with D perhaps matching TRBD2 (6 bases). Trimming took off 2 bases at V and 2 bases at J, with 11 bases between the two ends. Germline loops: CDR1 WNHNN, CDR2 SYGVQD (reference sequence). The CDR3 contains 15 residues. Here the CDR3 reads CASSESGRTTDTQYF. The DNA for the CDR3 is TGCGCCAGCAGTGAGAGCGGGCGGACCACAGATACGCAGTATTTT.

The chain carries TRBV19 and TRBJ1-1, with 7 nucleotides matching TRBD1. The CDR3 has 16 residues. J lost 3 bases, V lost 7 bases, and 14 bases had no gene match. Germline lookup yields CDR1 LNHDA and CDR2 SQIVND (reference sequence). The CDR3 coding sequence is TGTGCCAGTAAGTCCAGGGGGAAAGGGGATTACACTGAAGCTTTCTTT. Residues: CASKSRGKGDYTEAFF.

A single count supports this clone. The V call is TRBV7-2, the J call TRBJ2-5; the D gene is possibly TRBD2 (5 bases). V lost 5 bases, J lost 0 bases, and 10 bases lay in between. CDR3 size: 14 residues. Germline V gene lookup returns CDR1 SGHTA and CDR2 FQGNSA. CDR3 sequence (DNA): TGTGCCAGCAGCCGGTCGGGGAACCAAGAGACCCAGTACTTC. Its protein product is CASSRSGNQETQYF.

Details on this clone: The junction departs from the called germline gene at one end, perhaps through a read error. The gene calls are TRBV7-9 and TRBJ1-1; perhaps TRBD1 as D (5 bases). CDR1 and CDR2 (germline): SEHNR, FQNEAQ (reference sequence). The CDR3 has 11 residues. CDR3: CSSSFKGKAFF. The CDR3 nucleotides are TGTTCCAGCAGCTTTAAGGGGAAAGCTTTCTTT.

The chain has TRBV6-1 and TRBJ2-7, with 9 bases that match TRBD1. Germline CDR1 is MNHNS and CDR2 is SASEGT. The V gene end was trimmed by 3 bases and the J gene end by 4 bases; junction bases not matched to a gene: 10. The CDR3 has 16 amino acids. CDR3 residues: CASSEYPGQGPYEQYF. In DNA, the CDR3 is TGTGCCAGCAGTGAGTATCCGGGACAGGGCCCATACGAGCAGTACTTC.

This clone appeared once. This sequence joins TRBV7-9 and TRBJ2-3, with 14 bases that match TRBD2. The germline V gene encodes CDR1 SEHNR and CDR2 FQNEAQ (reference sequence). With 4 bases clipped from V and 4 bases from J, the junction kept 4 bases outside the gene matches. The CDR3 has 16 residues. The CDR3 DNA is TGTGCCAGCAGCTACGGACTAGCGGGAGGCCCAGATACGCAGTATTTT. Protein product: CASSYGLAGGPDTQYF. The full variable domain, its missing parts supplied by reference TRBV7-9 and TRBJ2-3, is DTGVSQNPRHKITKRGQNVTFRCDPISEHNRLYWYRQTLGQGPEFLTYFQNEAQLEKSRLLSDRFSAERPKGSFSTLEIQRTEQGDSAMYLCASSYGLAGGPDTQYFGPGTRLTVL.

This clone has just one count. The chain couples TRBV7-9 to TRBJ2-7, with 7 bases that match TRBD1. V gave up 5 bases and J gave up 0 bases; unmatched junction bases: 4. Looked up from germline, CDR1 is SEHNR and CDR2 is FQNEAQ (reference sequence). This CDR3 is 14 amino acids long. The CDR3 nucleotides read TGTGCCAGCAGCCCGGGACAGAGCTCCTACGAGCAGTACTTC. It translates to CASSPGQSSYEQYF.

Only one count was recorded for this clone. The chain recombines TRBV5-6 with TRBJ2-1; D gene ambiguous. CDR1 is SGHDT, CDR2 YYEEEE, per germline. The CDR3 consists of 15 residues. The ends were cut back, 3 bases at V and 4 bases at J, with 14 bases in the middle. CDR3 nucleotide sequence: TGTGCCAGCAGCTCTCTGGCGGCCGTATACAATGAGCAGTTCTTC. Translation: CASSSLAAVYNEQFF. The full variable domain, in which reference TRBV5-6 and TRBJ2-1 provide the parts outside the CDR3, is DAGVTQSPTHLIKTRGQQVTLRCSPKSGHDTVSWYQQALGQGPQFIFQYYEEEERQRGNFPDRFSGHQFPNYSSELNVNALLLGDSALYLCASSSLAAVYNEQFFGPGTRLTVL.

V and J are TRBV2 and TRBJ2-1, with 10 bases that match TRBD1. The trim removed 8 bases at V and 5 bases at J, leaving 3 bases unmatched. This CDR3 is built from 13 residues. Germline assignment: CDR1 SNHLY and CDR2 FYNNEI. CDR3 sequence: CASGTGDHNEQFF. The CDR3 bases are TGTGCCAGCGGGACAGGGGATCACAATGAGCAGTTCTTC.

The V and J genes are TRBV11-2 and TRBJ1-1; 12 nucleotides match TRBD1. Unmatched junction bases numbered 8, after V lost 4 bases and J lost 11 bases. The CDR3 contains 14 residues. Germline CDR1 and CDR2: SGHAT and FQNNGV. CDR3 in amino acids: CASSSLGTGGWAFF. The CDR3 DNA reads TGTGCCAGCAGCTCCCTCGGGACAGGGGGCTGGGCTTTCTTT.

This clone occurred once. The genes are TRBV27 and TRBJ2-3, with TRBD2 matching 11 bases. Germline V gene lookup returns CDR1 MNHEY and CDR2 SMNVEV (reference sequence). CDR3 length: 18 residues. The V segment lost 6 bases and the J segment 3 bases; nucleotides outside the gene matches: 14. The CDR3 DNA follows: TGTGCCAGCAGCCCATGGTCCACTAGCGGGAGAGCAACAGATACGCAGTATTTT. Protein product: CASSPWSTSGRATDTQYF.

The chain combines TRBV18 with TRBJ2-1, with D perhaps TRBD1 (5 bases). V lost 2 bases, J lost 8 bases, and 13 bases lay in between. The germline CDR1 and CDR2 sequences are KGHSH and LQKENI. This CDR3 has 14 amino acids. CDR3 loop: CASSPVRTGDEQFF. The CDR3 nucleotides read TGTGCCAGCTCACCAGTCCGAACAGGAGATGAGCAGTTCTTC.

This chain links TRBV29-1 with TRBJ2-1; TRBD2 is a possible D gene (6 bases). V lost 7 bases, J lost 6 bases, and 13 bases lay in between. This CDR3 is 12 amino acids long. The V gene's germline CDR1 is SQVTM and CDR2 ANQGSEA. The CDR3 here is CSGGTDFNEQFF. The CDR3 nucleotides are TGCAGCGGCGGGACTGACTTCAATGAGCAGTTCTTC.

This chain links TRBV28 with TRBJ2-7, with D tentatively TRBD2 (5 bases). CDR1 MDHEN and CDR2 SYDVKM come from the germline V gene. V gave up 5 bases and J gave up 9 bases, with 14 bases separating them. The CDR3 spans 12 residues. The CDR3 loop is CASSPIASRQYF. The CDR3 nucleotides read TGTGCCAGCAGTCCAATAGCGTCGAGGCAGTACTTC.

The CDR3 DNA reads as TGTGCCTGGAGTCCTGGACAGGGACACATTCAGTACTTC. It encodes CAWSPGQGHIQYF. V gene TRBV30 combines with J gene TRBJ2-4, with 8 nucleotides matching TRBD1. This CDR3 spans 13 amino acids. With V trimmed by 2 bases and J by 8 bases, 5 bases remained unmatched. CDR1 and CDR2 (germline): GTSNPN, SVGIG (reference sequence).

The V gene is TRBV29-1, the J gene TRBJ2-1; D perhaps matches TRBD1 (6 bases). Deletions cut 8 bases from V and 9 bases from J, with 14 bases between. The CDR3 has 11 amino acids. The germline V gene encodes CDR1 SQVTM and CDR2 ANQGSEA. CDR3 DNA sequence: TGCAGCTACCAGGGGTTAGGTGAGCAGTTCTTC. This codes for CSYQGLGEQFF.